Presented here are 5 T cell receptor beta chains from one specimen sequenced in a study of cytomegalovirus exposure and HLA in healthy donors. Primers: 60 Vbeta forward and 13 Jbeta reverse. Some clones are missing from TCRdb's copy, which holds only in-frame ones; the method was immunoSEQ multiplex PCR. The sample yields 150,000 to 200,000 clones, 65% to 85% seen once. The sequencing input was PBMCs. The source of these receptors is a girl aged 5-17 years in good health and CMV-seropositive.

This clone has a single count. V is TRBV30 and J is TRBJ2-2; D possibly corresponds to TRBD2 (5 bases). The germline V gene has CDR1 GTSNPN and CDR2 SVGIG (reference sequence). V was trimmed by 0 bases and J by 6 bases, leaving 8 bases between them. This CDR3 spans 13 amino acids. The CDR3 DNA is TGTGCCTGGAGTGTACTAGTAGCCGGGGAGCTGTTTTTT. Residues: CAWSVLVAGELFF.

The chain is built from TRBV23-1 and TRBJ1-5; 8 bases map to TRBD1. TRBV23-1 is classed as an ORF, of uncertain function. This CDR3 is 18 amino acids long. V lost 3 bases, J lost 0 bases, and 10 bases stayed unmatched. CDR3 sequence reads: CASSHLYGQGDSNQPQHF. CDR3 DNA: TGCGCCAGCAGTCACCTTTACGGACAGGGAGATAGCAATCAGCCCCAGCATTTT.

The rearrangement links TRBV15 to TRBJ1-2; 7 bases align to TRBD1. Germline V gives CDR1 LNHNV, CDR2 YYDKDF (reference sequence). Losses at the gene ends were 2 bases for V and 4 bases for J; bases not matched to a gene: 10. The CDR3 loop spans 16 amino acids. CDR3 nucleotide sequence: TGTGCCACCAGCAGATATTTTCAGGGGGAGGTCTATGGCTACACCTTC. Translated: CATSRYFQGEVYGYTF. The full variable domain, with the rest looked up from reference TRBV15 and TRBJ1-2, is DAMVIQNPRYQVTQFGKPVTLSCSQTLNHNVMYWYQQKSSQAPKLLFHYYDKDFNNEADTPDNFQSRRPNTSFCFLDIRSPGLGDTAMYLCATSRYFQGEVYGYTFGSGTRLTVV.

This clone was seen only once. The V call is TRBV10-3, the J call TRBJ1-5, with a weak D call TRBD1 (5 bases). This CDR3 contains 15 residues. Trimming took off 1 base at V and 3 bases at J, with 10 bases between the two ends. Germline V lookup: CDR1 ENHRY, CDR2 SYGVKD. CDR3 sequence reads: CAISEFAGINQPQHF. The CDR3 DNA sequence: TGTGCCATCAGTGAGTTTGCAGGGATCAATCAGCCCCAGCATTTT.

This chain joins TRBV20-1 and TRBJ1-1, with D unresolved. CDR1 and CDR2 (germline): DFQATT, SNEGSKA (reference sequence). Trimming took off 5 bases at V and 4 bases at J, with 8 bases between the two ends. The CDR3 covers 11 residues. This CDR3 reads CSADRGTEAFF. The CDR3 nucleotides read TGCAGTGCTGACCGGGGCACTGAAGCTTTCTTT.